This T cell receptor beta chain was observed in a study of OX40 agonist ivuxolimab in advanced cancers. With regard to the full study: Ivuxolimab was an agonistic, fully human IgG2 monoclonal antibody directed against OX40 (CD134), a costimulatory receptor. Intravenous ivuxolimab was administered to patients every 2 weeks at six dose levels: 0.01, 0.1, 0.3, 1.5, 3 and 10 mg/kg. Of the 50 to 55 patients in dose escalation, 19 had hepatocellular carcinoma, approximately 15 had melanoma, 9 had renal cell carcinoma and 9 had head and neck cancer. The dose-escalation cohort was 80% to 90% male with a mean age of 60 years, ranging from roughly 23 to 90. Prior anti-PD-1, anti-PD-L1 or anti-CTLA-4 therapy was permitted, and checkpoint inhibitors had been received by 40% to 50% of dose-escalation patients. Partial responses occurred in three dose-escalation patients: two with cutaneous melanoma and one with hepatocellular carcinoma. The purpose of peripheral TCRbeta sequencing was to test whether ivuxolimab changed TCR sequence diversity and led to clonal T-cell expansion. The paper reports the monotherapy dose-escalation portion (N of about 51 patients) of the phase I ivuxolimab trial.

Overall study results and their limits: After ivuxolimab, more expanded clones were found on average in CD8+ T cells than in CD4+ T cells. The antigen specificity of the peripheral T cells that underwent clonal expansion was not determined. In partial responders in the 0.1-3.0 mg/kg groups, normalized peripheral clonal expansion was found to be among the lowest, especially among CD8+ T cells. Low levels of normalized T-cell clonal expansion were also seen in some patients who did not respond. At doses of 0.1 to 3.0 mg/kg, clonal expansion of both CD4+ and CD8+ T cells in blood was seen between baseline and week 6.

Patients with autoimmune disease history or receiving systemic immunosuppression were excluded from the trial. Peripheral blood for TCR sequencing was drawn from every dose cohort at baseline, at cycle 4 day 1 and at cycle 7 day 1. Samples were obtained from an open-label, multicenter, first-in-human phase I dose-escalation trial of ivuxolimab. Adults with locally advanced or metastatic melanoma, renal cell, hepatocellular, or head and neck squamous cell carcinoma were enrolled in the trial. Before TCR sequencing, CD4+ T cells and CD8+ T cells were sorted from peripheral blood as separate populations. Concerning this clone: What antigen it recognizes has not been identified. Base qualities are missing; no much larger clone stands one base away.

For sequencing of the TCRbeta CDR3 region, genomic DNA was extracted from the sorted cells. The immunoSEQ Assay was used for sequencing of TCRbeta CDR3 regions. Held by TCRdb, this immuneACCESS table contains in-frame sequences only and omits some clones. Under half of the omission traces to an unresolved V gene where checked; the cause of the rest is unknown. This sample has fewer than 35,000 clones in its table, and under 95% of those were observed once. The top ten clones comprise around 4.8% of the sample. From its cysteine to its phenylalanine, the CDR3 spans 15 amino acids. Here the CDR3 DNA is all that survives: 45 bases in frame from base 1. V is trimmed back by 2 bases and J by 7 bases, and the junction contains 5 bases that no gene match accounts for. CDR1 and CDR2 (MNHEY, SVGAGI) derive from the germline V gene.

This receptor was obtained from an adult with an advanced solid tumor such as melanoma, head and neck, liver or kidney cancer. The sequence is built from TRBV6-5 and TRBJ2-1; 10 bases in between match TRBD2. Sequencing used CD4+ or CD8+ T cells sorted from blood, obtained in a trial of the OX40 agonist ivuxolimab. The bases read TGTGCCAGCAGTTACGGGCCTAGCGGGAGAAATGAGCAGTTCTTC. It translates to CASSYGPSGRNEQFF.